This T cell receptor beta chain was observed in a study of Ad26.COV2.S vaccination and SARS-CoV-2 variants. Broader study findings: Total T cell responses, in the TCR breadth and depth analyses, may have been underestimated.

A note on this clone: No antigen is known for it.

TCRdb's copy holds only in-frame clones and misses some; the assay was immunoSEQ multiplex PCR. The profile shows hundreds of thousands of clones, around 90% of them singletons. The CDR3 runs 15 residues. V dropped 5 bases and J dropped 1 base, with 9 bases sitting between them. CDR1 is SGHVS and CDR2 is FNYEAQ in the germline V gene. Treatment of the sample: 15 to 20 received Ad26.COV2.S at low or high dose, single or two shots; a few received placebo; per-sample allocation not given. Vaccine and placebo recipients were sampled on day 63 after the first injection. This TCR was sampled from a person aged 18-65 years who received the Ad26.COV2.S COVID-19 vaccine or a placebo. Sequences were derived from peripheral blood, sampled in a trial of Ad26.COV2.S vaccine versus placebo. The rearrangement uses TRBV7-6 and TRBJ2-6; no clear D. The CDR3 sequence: CASSLPRSGANVLTF. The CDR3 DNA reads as TGTGCCAGCAGCCTCCCCCGGTCTGGGGCCAACGTCCTGACTTTC.